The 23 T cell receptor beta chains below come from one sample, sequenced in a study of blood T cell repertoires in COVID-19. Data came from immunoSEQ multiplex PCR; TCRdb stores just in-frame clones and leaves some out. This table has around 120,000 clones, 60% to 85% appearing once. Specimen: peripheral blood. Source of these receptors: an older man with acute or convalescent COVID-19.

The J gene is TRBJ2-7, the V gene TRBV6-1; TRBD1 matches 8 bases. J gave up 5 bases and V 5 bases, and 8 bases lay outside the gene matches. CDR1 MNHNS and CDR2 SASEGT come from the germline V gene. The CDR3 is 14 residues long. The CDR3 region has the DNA TGTGCCAGCAGTTCCGCGGACAGGGTGAACGAGCAGTACTTC. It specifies CASSSADRVNEQYF.

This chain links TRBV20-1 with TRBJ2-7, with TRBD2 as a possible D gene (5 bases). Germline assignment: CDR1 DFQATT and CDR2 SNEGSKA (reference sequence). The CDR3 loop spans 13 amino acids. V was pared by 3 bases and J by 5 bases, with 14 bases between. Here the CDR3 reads CSASWQRVNEQYF. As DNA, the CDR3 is TGCAGTGCTAGTTGGCAGAGGGTAAACGAGCAGTACTTC.

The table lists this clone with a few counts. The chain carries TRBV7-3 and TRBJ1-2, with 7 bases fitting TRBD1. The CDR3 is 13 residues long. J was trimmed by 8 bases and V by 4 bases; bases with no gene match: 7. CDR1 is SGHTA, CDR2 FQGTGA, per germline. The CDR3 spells CASSSITGEGYTF. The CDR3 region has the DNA TGTGCCAGCAGCTCAATTACAGGGGAGGGCTACACCTTC.

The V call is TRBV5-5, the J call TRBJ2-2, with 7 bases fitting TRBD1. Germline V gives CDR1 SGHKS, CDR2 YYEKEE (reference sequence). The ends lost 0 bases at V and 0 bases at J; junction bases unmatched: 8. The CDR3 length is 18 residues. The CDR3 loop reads CASSLEGGGPANTGELFF. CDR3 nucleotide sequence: TGTGCCAGCAGCTTGGAAGGGGGCGGACCCGCGAACACCGGGGAGCTGTTTTTT.

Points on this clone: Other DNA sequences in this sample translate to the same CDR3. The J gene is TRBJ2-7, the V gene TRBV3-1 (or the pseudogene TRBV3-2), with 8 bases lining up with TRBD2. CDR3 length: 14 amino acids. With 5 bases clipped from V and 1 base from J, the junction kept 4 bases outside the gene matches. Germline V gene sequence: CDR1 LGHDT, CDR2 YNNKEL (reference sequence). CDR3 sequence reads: CASSFSGTSYEQYF. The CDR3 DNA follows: TGTGCCAGCAGCTTTAGCGGGACTTCCTACGAGCAGTACTTC.

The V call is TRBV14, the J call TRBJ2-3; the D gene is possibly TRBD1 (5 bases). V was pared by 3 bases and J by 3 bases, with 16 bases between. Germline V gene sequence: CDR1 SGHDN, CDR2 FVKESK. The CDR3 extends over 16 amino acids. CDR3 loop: CASSHLRGPATDTQYF. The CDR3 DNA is TGTGCCAGCAGCCACTTAAGGGGCCCGGCAACAGATACGCAGTATTTT.

CDR3 DNA: TGCGCCAGCAGCTTGGGACTAGCGGGAGGGTATGGTGAGCAGTTCTTC. Encoded protein: CASSLGLAGGYGEQFF. V is TRBV5-1 and J is TRBJ2-1; 14 nucleotides align to TRBD2. The CDR3 loop spans 16 amino acids. Germline lookup yields CDR1 SGHRS and CDR2 YFSETQ. With V trimmed by 0 bases and J by 9 bases, 5 bases remained unmatched.

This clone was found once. CDR3 nucleotides: TGTGCCAGCAGCACCCGTTTGAGCGAGGAGCTAACCTACAATGAGCAGTTCTTC. Translation gives CASSTRLSEELTYNEQFF. The J gene is TRBJ2-1, the V gene TRBV21-1; the table's TRBD2 call for D was not verified on the DNA. TRBV21-1 is a pseudogene segment. This CDR3 has 18 residues.

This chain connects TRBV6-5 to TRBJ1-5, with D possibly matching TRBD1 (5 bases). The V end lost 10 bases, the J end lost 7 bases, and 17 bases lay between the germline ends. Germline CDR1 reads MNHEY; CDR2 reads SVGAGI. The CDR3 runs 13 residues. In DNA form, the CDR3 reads TGTGCCACACTGAGGGGAGGCGGACAGCCCCAGCATTTT. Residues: CATLRGGGQPQHF.

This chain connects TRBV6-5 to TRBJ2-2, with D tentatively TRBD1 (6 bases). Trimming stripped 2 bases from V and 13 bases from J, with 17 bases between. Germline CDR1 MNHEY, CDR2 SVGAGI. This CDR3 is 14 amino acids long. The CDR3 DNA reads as TGTGCCAGCAGTTACACCGACAGGCGACGGGGGCTGTTTTTT. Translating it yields CASSYTDRRRGLFF.

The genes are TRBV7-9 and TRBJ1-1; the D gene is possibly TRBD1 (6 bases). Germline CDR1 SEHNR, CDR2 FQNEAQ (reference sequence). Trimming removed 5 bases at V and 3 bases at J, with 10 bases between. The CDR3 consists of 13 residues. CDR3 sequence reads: CASSTGWDTEAFF. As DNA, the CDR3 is TGTGCCAGCAGCACAGGGTGGGACACTGAAGCTTTCTTT.

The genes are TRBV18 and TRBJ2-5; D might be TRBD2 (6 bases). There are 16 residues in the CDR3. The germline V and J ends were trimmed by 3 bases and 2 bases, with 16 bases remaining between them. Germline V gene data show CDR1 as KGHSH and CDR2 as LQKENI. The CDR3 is CASSPVLTGDQETQYF. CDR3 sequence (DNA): TGTGCCAGCTCACCTGTGTTAACGGGAGATCAAGAGACCCAGTACTTC.

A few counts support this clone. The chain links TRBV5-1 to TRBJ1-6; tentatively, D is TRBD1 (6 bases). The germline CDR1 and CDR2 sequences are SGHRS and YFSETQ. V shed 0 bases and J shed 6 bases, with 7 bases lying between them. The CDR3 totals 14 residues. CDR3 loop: CASSLAQGNSPLHF. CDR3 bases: TGCGCCAGCAGCTTGGCACAGGGTAATTCACCCCTCCACTTT. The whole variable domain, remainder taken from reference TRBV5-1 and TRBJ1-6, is KAGVTQTPRYLIKTRGQQVTLSCSPISGHRSVSWYQQTPGQGLQFLFEYFSETQRNKGNFPGRFSGRQFSNSRSEMNVSTLELGDSALYLCASSLAQGNSPLHFGNGTRLTVT.

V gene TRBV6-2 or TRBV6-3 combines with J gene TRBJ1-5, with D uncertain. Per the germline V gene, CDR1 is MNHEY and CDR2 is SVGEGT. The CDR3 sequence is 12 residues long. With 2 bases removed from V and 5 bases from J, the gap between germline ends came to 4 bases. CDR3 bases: TGTGCCAGCAGTTACGGCTATCAGCCCCAGCATTTT. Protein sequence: CASSYGYQPQHF.

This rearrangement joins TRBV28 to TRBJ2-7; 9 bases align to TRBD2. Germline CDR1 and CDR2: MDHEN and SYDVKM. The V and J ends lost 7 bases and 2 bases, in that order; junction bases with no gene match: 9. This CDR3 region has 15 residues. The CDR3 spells CASTEGTSRTYEQYF. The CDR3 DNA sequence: TGTGCCAGCACCGAAGGGACTAGCAGAACCTACGAGCAGTACTTC. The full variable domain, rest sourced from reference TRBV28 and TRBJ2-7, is DVKVTQSSRYLVKRTGEKVFLECVQDMDHENMFWYRQDPGLGLRLIYFSYDVKMKEKGDIPEGYSVSREKKERFSLILESASTNQTSMYLCASTEGTSRTYEQYFGPGTRLTVT.

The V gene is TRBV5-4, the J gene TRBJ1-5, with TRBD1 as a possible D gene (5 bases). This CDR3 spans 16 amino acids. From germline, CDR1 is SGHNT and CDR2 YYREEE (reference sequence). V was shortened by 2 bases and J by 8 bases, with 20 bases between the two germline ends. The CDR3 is CASSFGGSPPEEPQHF. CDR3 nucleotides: TGTGCCAGCAGCTTCGGGGGGTCCCCCCCTGAGGAGCCCCAGCATTTT.

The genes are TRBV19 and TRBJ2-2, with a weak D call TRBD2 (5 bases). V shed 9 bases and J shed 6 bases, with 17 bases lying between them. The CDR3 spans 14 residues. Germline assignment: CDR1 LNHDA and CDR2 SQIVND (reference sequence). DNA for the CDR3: TGTGCCAGCCCAAACCCTAGCTCCCCCGGGGAGCTGTTTTTT. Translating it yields CASPNPSSPGELFF.

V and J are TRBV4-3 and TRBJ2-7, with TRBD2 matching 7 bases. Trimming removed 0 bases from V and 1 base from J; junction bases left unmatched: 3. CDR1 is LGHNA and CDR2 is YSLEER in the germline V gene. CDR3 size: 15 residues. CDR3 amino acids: CASSQEAGRSYEQYF. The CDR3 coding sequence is TGCGCCAGCAGCCAAGAAGCGGGGAGATCCTACGAGCAGTACTTC.

The CDR3 DNA sequence: TGTGCCAGCAGTTTACCGACAGGCTCTGGAAACACCATATATTTT. It encodes CASSLPTGSGNTIYF. The V gene is TRBV28, the J gene TRBJ1-3; possibly TRBD1 for D (6 bases). CDR3 length equals 15 residues. V shed 2 bases and J shed 0 bases, with 8 bases lying between them. The germline V gene has CDR1 MDHEN and CDR2 SYDVKM.

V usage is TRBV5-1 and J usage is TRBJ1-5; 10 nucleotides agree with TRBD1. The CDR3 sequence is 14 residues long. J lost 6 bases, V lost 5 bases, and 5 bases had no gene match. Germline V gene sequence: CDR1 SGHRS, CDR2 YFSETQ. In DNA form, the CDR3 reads TGCGCCAGCAGTTCGACAGGGGGCCCTCAGCCCCAGCATTTT. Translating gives CASSSTGGPQPQHF.

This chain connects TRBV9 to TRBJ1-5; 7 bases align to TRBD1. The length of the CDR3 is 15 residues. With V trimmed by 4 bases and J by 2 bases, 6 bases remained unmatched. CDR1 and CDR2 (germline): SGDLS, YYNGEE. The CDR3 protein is CASSSRQGGNQPQHF. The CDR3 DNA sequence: TGTGCCAGCAGCTCACGACAGGGCGGCAATCAGCCCCAGCATTTT. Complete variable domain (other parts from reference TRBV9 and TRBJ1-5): DSGVTQTPKHLITATGQRVTLRCSPRSGDLSVYWYQQSLDQGLQFLIQYYNGEERAKGNILERFSAQQFPDLHSELNLSSLELGDSALYFCASSSRQGGNQPQHFGDGTRLSIL.

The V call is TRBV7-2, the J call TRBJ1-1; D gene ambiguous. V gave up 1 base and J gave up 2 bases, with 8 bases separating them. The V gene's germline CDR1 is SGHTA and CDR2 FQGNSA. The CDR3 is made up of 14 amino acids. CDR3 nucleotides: TGTGCCAGCAGCTTAGTGGGAGGAAACACTGAAGCTTTCTTT. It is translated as CASSLVGGNTEAFF.

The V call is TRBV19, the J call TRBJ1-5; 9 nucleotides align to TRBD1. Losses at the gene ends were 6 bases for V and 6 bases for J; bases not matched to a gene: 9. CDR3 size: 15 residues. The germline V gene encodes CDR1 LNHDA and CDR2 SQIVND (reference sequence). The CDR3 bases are TGTGCCAGTAGCATCGGACAGGGGCTAGGTCAGCCCCAGCATTTT. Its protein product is CASSIGQGLGQPQHF.